This record looks at one T cell receptor beta chain sequence and its context. Germline values: CDR1 LNHDA, CDR2 SQIVND (reference sequence). J was trimmed by 0 bases and V by 6 bases; bases with no gene match: 9. The CDR3 extends over 17 amino acids. This entry comes from a study of shared clonotypes between healthy human individuals. Sequenced by immunoSEQ multiplex PCR; TCRdb stores in-frame clones only, minus some. The sample shows 2 million or so clones, roughly 96% of them seen only once. Sequencing used naive CD4+ T cells sorted from blood. Subset defined: CD45RA+ positively selected. This sequence joins TRBV19 and TRBJ1-5, with 9 bases matching TRBD1. This TCR came from a man between 18 and 35 years old in good health. The CDR3 is CASSRGQGSSSNQPQHF. The CDR3 nucleotides read TGTGCCAGTAGCCGGGGACAGGGTTCCTCTAGCAATCAGCCCCAGCATTTT.